The 16 T cell receptor beta chains reported below all come from one sample, sequenced in a study of shared clonotypes between healthy human individuals. Assay: immunoSEQ multiplex PCR; the TCRdb copy retains only in-frame clones and omits some. The profile shows roughly 1,100,000 clones, roughly 75% of them singletons. Material for sequencing was memory CD4+ T cells sorted from blood. The subset was: CD45RA-negative fraction. The receptors derive from a man between 18 and 29 years old in good health.

This clone occurred a few times. The V call is TRBV19, the J call TRBJ1-4; the D is unclear. Germline CDR1 and CDR2: LNHDA and SQIVND (reference sequence). V lost 5 bases and J lost 0, with 7 bases in between. This CDR3 has 14 residues. In DNA, the CDR3 is TGTGCCAGTAGTCGCGCAGCAACTAATGAAAAACTGTTTTTT. This translates into CASSRAATNEKLFF.

The chain is built from TRBV9 and TRBJ2-3; D uncertain. Germline V gene sequence: CDR1 SGDLS, CDR2 YYNGEE. This CDR3 has 14 amino acids. Between the trimmed V and J ends, which lost 8 bases and 6 bases, there was a span of 19 bases. The CDR3 DNA reads TGTGCCAGGGCTGAAAGGTGGCGTGAGGATACGCAGTATTTT. Translated: CARAERWREDTQYF.

The chain recombines TRBV5-1 with TRBJ1-5; weak D call: TRBD1 (5 bases). Trimming stripped 0 bases from V and 3 bases from J, with 16 bases between. Germline assignment: CDR1 SGHRS and CDR2 YFSETQ. This CDR3 spans 17 amino acids. CDR3 coding DNA: TGCGCCAGCAGCTTGGGAGGGGCAGTGGGCGCCAATCAGCCCCAGCATTTT. Protein sequence: CASSLGGAVGANQPQHF.

The gene calls are TRBV15 and TRBJ2-3; perhaps TRBD1 as D (5 bases). CDR3 length: 15 amino acids. The V gene lost 3 bases and the J gene lost 3 bases, with 13 bases spanning the gap. Germline V gene lookup returns CDR1 LNHNV and CDR2 YYDKDF (reference sequence). The CDR3: CATSRRSQGTDTQYF. Here the CDR3 DNA reads TGTGCCACCAGCAGGAGAAGCCAGGGAACAGATACGCAGTATTTT.

This chain uses TRBV4-3 with TRBJ1-3; no firm D call. Germline V gives CDR1 LGHNA, CDR2 YSLEER. The V gene lost 0 bases and the J gene lost 7 bases, with 7 bases spanning the gap. There are 13 residues in the CDR3. CDR3 nucleotides: TGCGCCAGCAGCCAAGATCTGGGGAACACCATATATTTT. It translates to CASSQDLGNTIYF.

This clone came up a few times. The chain employs TRBV7-2 and TRBJ2-7; TRBD1 agrees at 7 bases. V was pared by 3 bases and J by 6 bases, with 5 bases of the junction left unmatched. Per germline, CDR1 SGHTA and CDR2 FQGNSA. This CDR3 spans 13 amino acids. The CDR3 DNA follows: TGTGCCAGCAGCTTTACGACAGGGATCGAGCAGTACTTC. It is translated as CASSFTTGIEQYF.

The V call is TRBV7-3, the J call TRBJ1-1; no definite D call. The germline V and J ends were trimmed by 5 bases and 2 bases, with 12 bases remaining between them. The CDR3 sequence is 14 residues long. From germline, CDR1 is SGHTA and CDR2 FQGTGA. Here the CDR3 reads CASSPGGSNTEAFF. As DNA, the CDR3 is TGTGCCAGCAGCCCGGGTGGGTCAAACACTGAAGCTTTCTTT.

The V and J genes are TRBV5-1 and TRBJ2-7; 7 bases are shared with TRBD1. V was pared by 1 base and J by 4 bases, with 11 bases of the junction left unmatched. The CDR3 length is 16 residues. Per the germline V gene, CDR1 is SGHRS and CDR2 is YFSETQ. The CDR3 coding sequence is TGCGCCAGCAGCTTGAGTGGGGACAGTAGGAAGTACGAGCAGTACTTC. Residues: CASSLSGDSRKYEQYF.

The chain combines TRBV28 with TRBJ2-1; 8 bases map to TRBD2. The V and J ends lost 3 bases and 10 bases, in that order; junction bases with no gene match: 5. CDR1 and CDR2 (germline): MDHEN, SYDVKM. The CDR3 runs to 13 residues. This CDR3 reads CASSLHGTREQFF. The DNA of the CDR3 is TGTGCCAGCAGTTTGCACGGGACTAGGGAGCAGTTCTTC.

V is TRBV7-2 and J is TRBJ1-1; D is unresolved. This CDR3 is built from 17 residues. CDR1 is SGHTA and CDR2 is FQGNSA in the germline V gene. The germline V and J ends were trimmed by 5 bases and 2 bases, with 21 bases remaining between them. The CDR3 here is CASSPQLAYGRNTEAFF. CDR3 coding DNA: TGTGCCAGCAGCCCCCAGTTGGCCTACGGACGTAACACTGAAGCTTTCTTT.

V usage is TRBV10-3 and J usage is TRBJ1-3; D perhaps matches TRBD1 (5 bases). V lost 0 bases and J 5 bases, leaving 11 bases between the germline ends. Per the germline V gene, CDR1 is ENHRY and CDR2 is SYGVKD. There are 15 residues in the CDR3. The CDR3 sequence: CAISESGTNRNTIYF. Here the CDR3 DNA reads TGTGCCATCAGTGAGTCCGGGACGAATAGAAACACCATATATTTT.

The rearrangement joins TRBV19 to TRBJ1-4; 7 bases are a match to TRBD1. This CDR3 has 14 amino acids. Trimming cost V 7 bases and J 7 bases; bases outside gene matches: 9. Germline CDR1 and CDR2: LNHDA and SQIVND (reference sequence). The CDR3 protein is CASTPGQVIEKLFF. Written as DNA, the CDR3 is TGTGCCAGTACTCCCGGACAGGTTATTGAAAAACTGTTTTTT.

V is TRBV7-2 and J is TRBJ2-3; unclear D gene. The CDR3 runs to 15 residues. Per the germline V gene, CDR1 is SGHTA and CDR2 is FQGNSA. Trimming stripped 6 bases from V and 0 bases from J, with 13 bases between. The CDR3 DNA is TGTGCCAGCAGGTTGGCTGGTCCTAGCACAGATACGCAGTATTTT. Translating it yields CASRLAGPSTDTQYF.

This sequence joins TRBV5-1 and TRBJ2-3, with D possibly TRBD2 on 6 matching bases. Germline-derived CDR1 and CDR2 are SGHRS and YFSETQ. V lost 6 bases to trimming and J lost 0 bases, with 17 bases between them. This CDR3 contains 16 residues. CDR3: CASTQAGRPSTDTQYF. In DNA form, the CDR3 reads TGCGCCAGCACCCAGGCGGGGAGGCCTAGCACAGATACGCAGTATTTT.

The chain has TRBV7-2 and TRBJ2-7; 7 bases line up with TRBD1. The CDR3 sequence is 15 residues long. Trimming took 1 base from V and 0 from J; bases not matched to a gene: 3. Germline V gene sequence: CDR1 SGHTA, CDR2 FQGNSA. In DNA form, the CDR3 reads TGTGCCAGCAGCTTAGGGGCAGGGGGCTCCTACGAGCAGTACTTC. As protein: CASSLGAGGSYEQYF.

The chain is built from TRBV6-1 and TRBJ1-4; D gene unclear. V was clipped by 0 bases and J by 8 bases, with 13 bases between them. This CDR3 comprises 15 residues. From germline, CDR1 is MNHNS and CDR2 SASEGT. The CDR3 region is CASSEALRGGEKLFF. Written as DNA, the CDR3 is TGTGCCAGCAGTGAAGCGCTTCGGGGAGGGGAAAAACTGTTTTTT.